This TCR beta chain came from a study of T cell repertoires in cytomegalovirus infection. Germline loops: CDR1 SGHTA, CDR2 FQGTGA. J was trimmed by 0 bases and V by 5 bases; bases with no gene match: 9. There are 17 residues in the CDR3. Each CDR3 protein is one row after TCRdb ran MiXCR on the reads. The sample lists 600,000 to 800,000 distinct CDR3 sequences; roughly 24% were seen once. At least ten counts were recorded for this clonotype. The chain links TRBV7-3 to TRBJ2-3; 9 nucleotides line up with TRBD2. Sequencing was performed on CD8+ T cells from PBMCs. The origin of this receptor is a human donor in good health (CMV status not recorded). Some clones in this sample may be carry-over from other donors' samples. This chain's CDR3 is CASSPVLAGTSTDTQYF. CDR3 DNA sequence: TGTGCCAGCAGCCCCGTTCTAGCGGGAACAAGCACAGATACGCAGTATTTT.